This T cell receptor (beta chain) was captured in a study of CD8+CD57+ T cells in acquired aplastic anemia (dated by TCRdb to between 2017 and 2018). Notes on the research overall: A mean of approximately 2.9 ug of DNA, ranging from about 0.17 to 30 ug, was extracted from sorted CD4+ and CD8+ cells. CD8+CD57+ expansion was defined as frequency above the mean frequency observed in healthy subjects.

For this clonotype: It lacks a known antigen. No base quality information exists; no much larger clone differs at one position.

Patients chosen for sequencing had shown expansion of CD8+CD57+ cells by flow cytometry. All patients had severe acquired aplastic anemia diagnosed by International Study of Aplastic Anemia and Agranulocytosis and Camitta criteria. Patients had received no therapy at the time of blood sampling. In the study, sorted CD4+ and CD8+ blood T cells from patients with severe aplastic anemia and from healthy subjects underwent deep sequencing of TCR repertoires. Patients were enrolled in the USA under clinicaltrials.gov protocols 00001620, 01623167, 00001397, 00071045, 00081523 and 00961064. Ficoll-Paque density gradient centrifugation was used to isolate peripheral blood mononuclear cells. Before DNA extraction, CD4+ and CD8+ T cells were sorted by FACS or by magnetic beads. V is pruned by 5 bases and J by 1 base, leaving 8 bases of the junction without a gene match. The CDR3 sequence holds 15 residues, the cysteine and phenylalanine included. Only the CDR3 DNA is retained, 45 bases long and in frame from the first base. CDR1 DFQATT and CDR2 SNEGSKA were looked up in the germline V gene (reference sequence).

Overall results and qualifications from the work: Although roughly 30 CD8+ CDR3 sequences were shared by patients and controls, these sequences appeared highly expressed in patients and within the immunodominant clones of patients. No significant difference in CD8+ Simpson's diversity was found between patients and healthy controls (P=0.060).

Genomic DNA served as template for TCR beta VDJ combination and CDR3 sequence profiling. An Illumina HiSeq 2000 was used for TCR repertoire sequencing. On the study's bioinformatics: TRBV/TRBJ rearrangement plots, CDR3 size and DJ length profiles, and Simpson's diversity index were used to evaluate the repertoires. The most abundant DNA sequence in the deep sequencing data was defined as the immunodominant clone. CDR3 amino acid sequences were checked for sharing between subjects and were compared against published repertoires and the VDJdb database. TCRdb ran its own pipeline on the public reads, namely fastp trimming at Q25 and MiXCR clone calling, and kept in-frame beta chains. Each entry is one CDR3 protein sequence, shown with its most common DNA and genes. TCRdb, not the original authors, processed these V and J calls. The sample has some 200,000 distinct CDR3 sequences on record, less than 75% of them singletons. Together, the top ten hold under 60% of the sample.

The sample comprised sorted CD4+, CD8+, or CD8+CD57+ T cells (not recorded which) from PBMCs. The receptor was derived from a human donor with aplastic anemia. The chain joins TRBV20-1 to TRBJ2-7, with 10 central nucleotides matching TRBD2. The bases read TGCAGTGCTCGGCCTAGCGGGAGCTTTTCCTACGAGCAGTACTTC. It translates as CSARPSGSFSYEQYF.